This TCR beta chain originates from a study of shared clonotypes between healthy human individuals. Across the whole study: Per donor, three plates held CD4 naive cells, three held CD4 memory, two held CD8 naive and one held CD8 memory. Overall study findings and caveats: The study's rarefaction showed incomplete sorted-subset sequencing despite large depth.

Trimming took 2 bases from V and 7 from J; bases not matched to a gene: 6. Per the germline V gene, CDR1 is SGHTA and CDR2 is FQGNSA. The CDR3 has 16 residues. Libraries were prepared by immunoSEQ multiplex PCR; TCRdb keeps only in-frame clonotypes and omits some of them. Here the sample spans some 2.4 million clones, approximately 94% being singletons. None of the donors, who were healthy HIV-negative adults, had recently had acute infections or vaccinations. Both subsets, CD45RA+ naive and CD45RA-negative memory, were split from the CD4+ cells. Remarks on this clone: What it binds is unknown.

The receptor's source is a man younger than 35 in good health. Some clones in this sample may be carry-over from other donors' samples. The chain joins TRBV7-2 to TRBJ2-1, with 12 bases that match TRBD2. Sequenced input: naive CD4+ T cells from PBMCs. Sample subset: CD45RA+ positively selected. This chain's CDR3 is CASSLSRTSGMNEQFF. The CDR3 nucleotides read TGTGCCAGCAGCTTAAGCCGGACTAGCGGGATGAATGAGCAGTTCTTC.